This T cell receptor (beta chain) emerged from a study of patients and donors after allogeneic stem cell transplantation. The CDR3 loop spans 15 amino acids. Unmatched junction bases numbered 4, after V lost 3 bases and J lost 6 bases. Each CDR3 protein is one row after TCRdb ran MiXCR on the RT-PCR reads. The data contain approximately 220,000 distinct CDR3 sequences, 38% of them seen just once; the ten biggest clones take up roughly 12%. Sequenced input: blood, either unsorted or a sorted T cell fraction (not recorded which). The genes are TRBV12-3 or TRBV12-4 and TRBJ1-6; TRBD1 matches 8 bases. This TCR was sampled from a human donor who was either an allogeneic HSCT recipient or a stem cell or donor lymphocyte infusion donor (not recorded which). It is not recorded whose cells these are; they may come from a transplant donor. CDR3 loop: CASSFQQGGNSPLHF. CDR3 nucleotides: TGTGCCAGCAGTTTCCAACAGGGGGGTAATTCACCCCTCCACTTT.